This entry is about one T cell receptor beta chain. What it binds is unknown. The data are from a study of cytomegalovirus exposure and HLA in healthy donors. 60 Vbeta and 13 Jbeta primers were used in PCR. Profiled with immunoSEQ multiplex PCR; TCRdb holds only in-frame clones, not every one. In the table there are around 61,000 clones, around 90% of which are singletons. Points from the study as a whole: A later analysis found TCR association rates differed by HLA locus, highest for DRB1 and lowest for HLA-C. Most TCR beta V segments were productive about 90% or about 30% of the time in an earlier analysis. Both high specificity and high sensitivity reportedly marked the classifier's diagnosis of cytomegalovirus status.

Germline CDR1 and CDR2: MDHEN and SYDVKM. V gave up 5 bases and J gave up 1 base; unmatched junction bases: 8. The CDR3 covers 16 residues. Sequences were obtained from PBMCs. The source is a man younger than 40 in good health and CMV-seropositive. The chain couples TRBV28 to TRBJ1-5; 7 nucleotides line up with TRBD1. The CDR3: CASSPTGVGSNQPQHF. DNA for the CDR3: TGTGCCAGCAGTCCAACAGGGGTCGGCAGCAATCAGCCCCAGCATTTT.